This T cell receptor (beta chain) was documented in a study of OX40 agonist ivuxolimab in advanced cancers. Trimming took off 6 bases at V and 5 bases at J, with 10 bases between the two ends. This CDR3 has 12 residues. Germline V gene sequence: CDR1 SQVTM, CDR2 ANQGSEA. Generated by immunoSEQ multiplex PCR, the TCRdb table keeps only in-frame clones and is missing some. Of approximately 32,000 clones in the sample, more than 70% were seen once. This clone occurred a few times. The TCR was taken from an adult with an advanced solid tumor such as melanoma, head and neck, liver or kidney cancer. The sequences come from CD4+ or CD8+ T cells sorted from blood, collected in a trial of the OX40 agonist ivuxolimab. The chain combines TRBV29-1 with TRBJ1-4; D gene unclear. The DNA of the CDR3 is TGCAGCGTCCACACCGGGAATGAAAAACTGTTTTTT. Its protein is CSVHTGNEKLFF.